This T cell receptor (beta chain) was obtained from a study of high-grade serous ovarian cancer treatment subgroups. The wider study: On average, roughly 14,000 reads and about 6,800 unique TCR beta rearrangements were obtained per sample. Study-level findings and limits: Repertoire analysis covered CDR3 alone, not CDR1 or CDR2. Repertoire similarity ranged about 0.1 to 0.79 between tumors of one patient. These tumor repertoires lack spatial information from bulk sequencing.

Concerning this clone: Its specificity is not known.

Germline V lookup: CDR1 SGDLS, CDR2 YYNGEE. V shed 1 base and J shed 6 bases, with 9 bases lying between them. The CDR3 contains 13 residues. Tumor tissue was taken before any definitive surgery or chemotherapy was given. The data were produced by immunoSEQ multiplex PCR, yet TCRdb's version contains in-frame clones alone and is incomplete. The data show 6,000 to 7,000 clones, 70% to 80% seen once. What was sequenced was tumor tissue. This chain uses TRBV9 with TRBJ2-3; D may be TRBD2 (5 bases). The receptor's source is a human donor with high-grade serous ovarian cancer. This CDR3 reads CASSVWETDTQYF. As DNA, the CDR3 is TGTGCCAGCAGCGTATGGGAGACGGATACGCAGTATTTT.